Listed below are T cell receptor beta chains from one sample, sequenced in a study of B cell selection in AIRE deficiency. Clones were read by immunoSEQ multiplex PCR, and TCRdb kept only the in-frame ones, dropping some. The repertoire holds about 21,000 clones, roughly 98% seen once, with more than 0.15% in the top ten. Sequencing input: conventional CD4+ T cells sorted from PBMCs. The receptor set was obtained from a human donor with AIRE deficiency. Each CDR3 is given with its conserved first and last residue. The D gene is left open where the match is weak. Part of the rows lack a size; the others show once, few, many or a class for expanded clones.

V	J	size	D	CDR3	DNA
TRBV21-1	TRBJ2-4	once	.	CASSSGLAETKNIQYF	TGTGCCAGCAGCTCCGGACTAGCGGAGACCAAAAACATTCAGTACTTC
TRBV7-2	TRBJ1-3	.	.	CASSLGGSSGNTIYF	TGTGCCAGCAGCTTAGGGGGGAGCTCTGGAAACACCATATATTTT
TRBV28	TRBJ2-3	.	TRBD1	CASSPLRQGGRADTQYF	TGTGCCAGCAGTCCCCTGAGACAGGGGGGGCGGGCAGATACGCAGTATTTT
TRBV28	TRBJ2-1	.	.	CASSPTRYRSSYNEQFF	TGTGCCAGCAGTCCTACCCGGTACCGTAGCTCCTACAATGAGCAGTTCTTC
TRBV6-5	TRBJ1-2	.	.	CASFSRGGYGYTF	TGTGCCAGCTTCTCGAGAGGGGGCTATGGCTACACCTTC
TRBV5-4	TRBJ2-7	.	.	CASSLGSQIHYEQYF	TGTGCCAGCAGCTTGGGATCACAGATACACTACGAGCAGTACTTC
TRBV6-5	TRBJ2-3	.	.	CASRKQGVTQYF	TGTGCCAGCAGGAAACAGGGTGTTACGCAGTATTTT
TRBV4-3	TRBJ1-1	.	TRBD1	CASSQDRGSTEAFF	TGCGCCAGCAGCCAGGACAGGGGTAGCACTGAAGCTTTCTTT
TRBV18	TRBJ2-2	.	.	CASSPFDRQNTGELFF	TGTGCCAGCTCACCATTCGACAGACAGAACACCGGGGAGCTGTTTTTT
TRBV19	TRBJ1-4	.	.	CASENRGVLDGKLFF	TGTGCCAGTGAAAACCGGGGCGTACTAGACGGAAAACTGTTTTTT
TRBV10-3	TRBJ1-6	.	.	CASRTSTNSPLHF	TGTGCCAGTAGGACGTCGACGAATTCACCCCTCCACTTT
TRBV5-1	TRBJ2-1	.	TRBD1	CASSLAVGTGVEQFF	TGCGCCAGCAGCTTGGCCGTCGGGACAGGGGTTGAGCAGTTCTTC
TRBV11-2	TRBJ2-3	.	.	CASSLGFSDTQYF	TGTGCCAGCAGCTTAGGCTTTTCGGATACGCAGTATTTT
TRBV4-2	TRBJ1-1	few	.	CASSQGRDTEAFF	TGTGCCAGCAGTCAGGGACGGGACACTGAAGCTTTCTTT
TRBV10-3	TRBJ2-3	.	TRBD2	CATGVRREIDTQYF	TGTGCCACCGGGGTGCGGCGGGAGATTGATACGCAGTATTTT
TRBV18	TRBJ2-7	.	TRBD1	CASSPISGQVVYEQYF	TGTGCCAGCTCACCGATATCTGGACAGGTCGTATACGAGCAGTACTTC
TRBV30	TRBJ1-6	.	.	CAFTLSSSYNSPLHF	TGTGCCTTTACTTTATCGAGCTCCTATAATTCACCCCTCCACTTT
TRBV30	TRBJ2-4	once	TRBD1	CAWSQDRGSNLAKNIQYF	TGTGCCTGGAGTCAGGACAGGGGCTCGAACTTAGCCAAAAACATTCAGTACTTC
TRBV4-2	TRBJ2-7	.	TRBD2	CASSPERTSREQYF	TGTGCCAGCAGCCCAGAGAGGACTAGTCGCGAGCAGTACTTC
TRBV30	TRBJ2-7	.	.	CAWSGAILQGEIAYEQYF	TGTGCCTGGAGTGGGGCAATACTTCAGGGAGAAATAGCCTACGAGCAGTACTTC
TRBV25-1	TRBJ2-7	.	.	CASRRGYEQYF	TGTGCCAGCAGACGAGGCTACGAGCAGTACTTC
TRBV9	TRBJ2-7	.	TRBD2	CASSPGTSALSYEQYF	TGTGCCAGCAGCCCCGGGACTAGCGCCCTCTCCTACGAGCAGTACTTC
TRBV6-1	TRBJ1-2	.	TRBD1	CASSWTGYGYTF	TGTGCCAGCAGCTGGACAGGGTACGGCTACACCTTC
TRBV7-2	TRBJ1-1	.	.	CASSPFRRNTEAFF	TGTGCCAGCAGCCCTTTCAGGAGGAACACTGAAGCTTTCTTT
TRBV5-8	TRBJ1-1	.	.	CASSLEGYAFF	TGTGCCAGCAGCTTGGAGGGGTACGCTTTCTTT
TRBV7-3	TRBJ2-5	.	TRBD1	CASSLSAGGMKTQYF	TGTGCCAGCAGCTTAAGTGCAGGGGGCATGAAGACCCAGTACTTC
TRBV9	TRBJ1-4	.	.	CASSALGATNEKLFF	TGTGCCAGCAGCGCCCTTGGAGCAACTAATGAAAAACTGTTTTTT
TRBV27	TRBJ1-3	.	.	CASSLQGSSGNTIYF	TGTGCCAGCAGTTTACAGGGAAGTTCTGGAAACACCATATATTTT
TRBV27	TRBJ2-7	.	.	CALKRIYEQYF	TGTGCGCTGAAAAGAATCTACGAGCAGTACTTC
TRBV5-1	TRBJ1-2	once	.	CASSPDVNYGYTF	TGCGCCAGCAGCCCGGACGTTAACTATGGCTACACCTTC
TRBV6-5	TRBJ1-1	.	.	CASSYSRENTEAFF	TGTGCCAGCAGTTACTCGAGGGAGAACACTGAAGCTTTCTTT
TRBV28	TRBJ1-2	.	.	CASSWGAIYGYTF	TGTGCCAGCAGTTGGGGAGCCATCTATGGCTACACCTTC
TRBV27	TRBJ2-2	.	.	CASSLAGSSTGELFF	TGTGCCAGCAGTTTAGCGGGATCGTCCACCGGGGAGCTGTTTTTT
TRBV29-1	TRBJ2-7	few	TRBD2	CSVFGTSDPSSYEQYF	TGCAGCGTCTTCGGGACTAGCGACCCGAGCTCCTACGAGCAGTACTTC
TRBV5-1	TRBJ1-1	.	.	CASSFARRRNTEAFF	TGCGCCAGCAGCTTTGCCCGACGGAGGAACACTGAAGCTTTCTTT
TRBV7-9	TRBJ1-1	once	.	CASSPDSLHTEAFF	TGTGCCAGCAGCCCCGACAGCTTACACACTGAAGCTTTCTTT